The 11 T cell receptor beta chains in this list originate from one sample, sequenced in a study of CD8+ T cells in alopecia areata. RNA extraction and reverse transcription yielded cDNA as sequencing template. Sequenced by immunoSEQ multiplex PCR; TCRdb stores in-frame clones only, minus some. The data show 110,000 to 150,000 clones, roughly 62% seen once. Source: CD4+ T cells sorted from blood, taken at week 0. The receptors shown here come from a human donor with alopecia areata.

V gene TRBV2 combines with J gene TRBJ2-5, with 7 nucleotides matching TRBD2. The CDR3 covers 11 residues. Germline V gives CDR1 SNHLY, CDR2 FYNNEI. The V segment lost 9 bases and the J segment 5 bases; nucleotides outside the gene matches: 3. CDR3 DNA sequence: TGTGCCAGGAGGGGAGGGGAGACCCAGTACTTC. It translates to CARRGGETQYF.

This clone has just a few counts. This sequence joins TRBV6-6 and TRBJ2-7; 9 positions agree with TRBD1. CDR3 length equals 15 residues. From germline, CDR1 is MNHNY and CDR2 SVGAGI (reference sequence). V gave up 3 bases and J gave up 3 bases; unmatched junction bases: 6. The CDR3 is CASSYSGTGHYEQYF. CDR3 in DNA: TGTGCCAGCAGTTATTCCGGGACAGGGCACTACGAGCAGTACTTC.

V is TRBV11-2 and J is TRBJ2-5, with a weak D call TRBD2 (5 bases). The germline CDR1 and CDR2 sequences are SGHAT and FQNNGV. The CDR3 is 18 residues long. Deletions cut 5 bases from V and 5 bases from J, with 27 bases between. The CDR3 DNA reads as TGTGCCAGCAGCAATTTAGATTGGCGGACTCCGGTGGGGGAGACCCAGTACTTC. Amino acid sequence: CASSNLDWRTPVGETQYF.

This clone has more than one count but fewer than ten. CDR3 sequence: CASSPTSRGLGFLHEQYF. CDR3 bases: TGTGCCAGCAGTCCGACCTCGAGGGGTTTGGGGTTTCTACACGAGCAGTACTTC. This rearrangement joins TRBV27 to TRBJ2-7; D possibly uses TRBD1 or TRBD2 (5 bases each). V was trimmed by 5 bases and J by 5 bases, leaving 28 bases between them. The germline V gene has CDR1 MNHEY and CDR2 SMNVEV (reference sequence). The CDR3 contains 18 residues.

This clone was seen only a few times. This chain joins TRBV27 and TRBJ1-6; the D gene is possibly TRBD1 (6 bases). The CDR3 runs 17 residues. Germline lookup yields CDR1 MNHEY and CDR2 SMNVEV (reference sequence). Trimming cost V 5 bases and J 13 bases, with 27 bases left between them. CDR3 amino acids: CASSPPQYGGAAAPLHF. DNA of the CDR3: TGTGCCAGCAGTCCTCCTCAGTATGGGGGCGCAGCCGCCCCCCTCCACTTT.

The genes are TRBV5-6 and TRBJ2-7, with D unresolved. The V gene's germline CDR1 is SGHDT and CDR2 YYEEEE. V was trimmed by 4 bases and J by 2 bases, leaving 16 bases between them. The length of the CDR3 is 15 residues. CDR3 sequence reads: CASSPRDSLAYEQYF. The CDR3 DNA follows: TGTGCCAGCAGCCCCCGCGATAGCCTAGCCTACGAGCAGTACTTC.

The V and J genes are TRBV5-1 and TRBJ1-4; D gene unclear. With 0 bases removed from V and 4 bases from J, the gap between germline ends came to 7 bases. Germline-derived CDR1 and CDR2 are SGHRS and YFSETQ. CDR3 length equals 14 residues. CDR3 bases: TGCGCCAGCAGCTTGGGGGGAAATAATGAAAAACTGTTTTTT. Translation: CASSLGGNNEKLFF.

The chain carries TRBV23-1 and TRBJ2-2, with TRBD1 matching over 8 bases. TRBV23-1 has ORF status, its function being uncertain. Losses at the gene ends were 4 bases for V and 6 bases for J; bases not matched to a gene: 7. The CDR3 has 15 amino acids. The CDR3 is CASSLGQGPPGELFF. The CDR3 DNA follows: TGCGCCAGCAGTCTCGGACAGGGACCCCCCGGGGAGCTGTTTTTT.

The sample holds a few counts of this clone. This chain connects TRBV2 to TRBJ2-6; D is ambiguous. Trimming removed 9 bases at V and 3 bases at J, with 6 bases between. Germline loops: CDR1 SNHLY, CDR2 FYNNEI. This CDR3 is built from 12 residues. CDR3 bases: TGTGCCAGTTGGAATGGGGCCAACGTCCTGACTTTC. The encoded protein is CASWNGANVLTF.

The chain employs TRBV29-1 and TRBJ2-1, with D possibly called TRBD1 or TRBD2 (6 bases each). The CDR3 loop spans 13 amino acids. Trimming removed 6 bases from V and 4 bases from J, with 13 bases in between. Germline V gene lookup returns CDR1 SQVTM and CDR2 ANQGSEA. CDR3 sequence reads: CSVRGPRYNEQFF. As DNA, the CDR3 is TGCAGCGTCCGGGGGCCGCGATACAATGAGCAGTTCTTC.

This clone was detected many times. The chain has TRBV10-3 and TRBJ1-3, with TRBD1 matching 7 bases. V lost 10 bases to trimming and J lost 2 bases; unmatched junction nucleotides: 11. CDR1 is ENHRY and CDR2 is SYGVKD in the germline V gene. The CDR3 loop spans 15 amino acids. The CDR3 spells CATTQGMSTGNTIYF. CDR3 coding DNA: TGTGCCACGACACAGGGGATGTCTACTGGAAACACCATATATTTT.